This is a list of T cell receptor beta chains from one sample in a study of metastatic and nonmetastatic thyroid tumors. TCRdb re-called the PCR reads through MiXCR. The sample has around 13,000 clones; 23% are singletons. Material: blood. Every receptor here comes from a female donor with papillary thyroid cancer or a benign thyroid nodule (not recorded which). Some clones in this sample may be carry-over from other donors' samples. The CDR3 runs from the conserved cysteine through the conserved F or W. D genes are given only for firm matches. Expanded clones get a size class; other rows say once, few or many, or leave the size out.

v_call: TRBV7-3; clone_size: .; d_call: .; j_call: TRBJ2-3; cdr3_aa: CASALGPQSTDTQYF; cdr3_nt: TGTGCCAGCGCATTGGGACCCCAGAGCACAGATACGCAGTATTTT
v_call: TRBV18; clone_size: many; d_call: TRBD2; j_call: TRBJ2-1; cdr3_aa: CASSPGLGGFDEQFF; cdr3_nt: TGTGCCAGCTCACCAGGACTAGGCGGCTTCGATGAGCAGTTCTTC
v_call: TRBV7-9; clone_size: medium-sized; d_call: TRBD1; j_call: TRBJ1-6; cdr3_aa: CASSLDPGQLHF; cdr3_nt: TGTGCCAGCAGCTTAGATCCGGGACAGCTCCACTTT
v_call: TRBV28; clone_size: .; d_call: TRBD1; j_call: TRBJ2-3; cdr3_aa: CASSFDRGSTDTQYF; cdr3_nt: TGTGCCAGCAGTTTCGACAGGGGGTCTACAGATACGCAGTATTTT
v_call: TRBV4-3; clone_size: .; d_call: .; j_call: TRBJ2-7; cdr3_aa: CASSQDRGLAYEQYF; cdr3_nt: TGCGCCAGCAGCCAAGACAGGGGTTTAGCCTACGAGCAGTACTTC
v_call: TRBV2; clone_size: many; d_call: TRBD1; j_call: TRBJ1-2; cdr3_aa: CASSDETRTGYGSSYTF; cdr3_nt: TGTGCCAGCAGTGACGAAACGCGGACAGGGTACGGATCAAGCTACACCTTC
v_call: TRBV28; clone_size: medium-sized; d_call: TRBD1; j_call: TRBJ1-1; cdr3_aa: CASSLADRVIKAFF; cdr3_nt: TGTGCCAGCAGTTTAGCGGACAGGGTTATCAAAGCTTTCTTT
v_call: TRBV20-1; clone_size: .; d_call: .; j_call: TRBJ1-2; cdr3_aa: CSAPWGYGYTF; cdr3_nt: TGCAGTGCTCCCTGGGGCTATGGCTACACCTTC
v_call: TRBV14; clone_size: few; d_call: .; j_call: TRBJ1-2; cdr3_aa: CASSQDRVGYTF; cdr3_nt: TGTGCCAGCAGCCAAGACAGGGTTGGCTACACCTTC
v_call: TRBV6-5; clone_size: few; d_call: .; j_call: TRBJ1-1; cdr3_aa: CASSLGPPEAFF; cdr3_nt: TGTGCCAGCAGCTTAGGGCCCCCTGAAGCTTTCTTT
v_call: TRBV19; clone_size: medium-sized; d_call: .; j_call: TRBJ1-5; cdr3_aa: CASSTPGRGNQPQHF; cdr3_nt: TGTGCCAGTAGTACCCCCGGCAGGGGCAATCAGCCCCAGCATTTT
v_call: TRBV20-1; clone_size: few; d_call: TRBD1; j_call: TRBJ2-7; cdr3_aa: CSAREDREQYF; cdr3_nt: TGCAGTGCTAGGGAGGACAGGGAGCAGTACTTC
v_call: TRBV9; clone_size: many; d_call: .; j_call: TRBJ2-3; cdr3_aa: CASSLGDQSTDTQYF; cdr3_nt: TGTGCCAGCAGCTTGGGGGATCAGAGCACAGATACGCAGTATTTT
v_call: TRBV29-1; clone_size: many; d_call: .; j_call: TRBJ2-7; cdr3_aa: CSVEKGDAKRSYEQYF; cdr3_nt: TGCAGCGTTGAAAAAGGGGACGCGAAAAGAAGCTACGAGCAGTACTTT
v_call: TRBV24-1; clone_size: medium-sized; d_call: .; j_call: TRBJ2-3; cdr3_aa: CATSDLKHTDTQYF; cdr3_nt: TGTGCCACCAGTGATCTTAAACACACAGATACGCAGTATTTT
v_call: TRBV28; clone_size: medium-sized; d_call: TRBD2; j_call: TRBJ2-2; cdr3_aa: CASSLQGLAGGPGELFF; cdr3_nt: TGTGCCAGCAGTTTACAGGGACTAGCGGGAGGGCCCGGGGAGCTGTTTTTT
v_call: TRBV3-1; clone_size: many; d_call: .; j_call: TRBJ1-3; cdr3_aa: CASSQGAGLSGNTIYF; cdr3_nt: TGTGCCAGCAGCCAAGGAGCGGGTCTCTCTGGAAACACCATATATTTT
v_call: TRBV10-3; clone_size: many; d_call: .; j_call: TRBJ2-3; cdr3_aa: CASLGSSPADTDTQYF; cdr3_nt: TGTGCCTCCCTTGGTTCGAGTCCTGCTGACACAGATACGCAGTATTTT
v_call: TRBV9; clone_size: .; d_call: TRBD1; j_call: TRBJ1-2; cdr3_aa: CASSVESGGWYGYTF; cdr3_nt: TGTGCCAGCAGCGTAGAGTCAGGGGGTTGGTATGGCTACACCTTC
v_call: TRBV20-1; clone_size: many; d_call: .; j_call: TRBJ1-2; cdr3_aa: CSAYLPGTGTNYGYTF; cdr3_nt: TGCAGTGCTTATCTTCCCGGGACGGGAACTAACTATGGCTACACCTTC
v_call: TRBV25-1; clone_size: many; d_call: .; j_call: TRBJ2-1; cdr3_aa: CASSEDSMAYNEQFF; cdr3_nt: TGTGCCAGCAGTGAGGACAGTATGGCTTACAATGAGCAGTTCTTC
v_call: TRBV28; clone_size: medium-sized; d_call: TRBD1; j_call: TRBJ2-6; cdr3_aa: CASSADRVSSGANVLTF; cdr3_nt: TGTGCCAGCAGTGCGGACAGGGTCAGTTCTGGGGCCAACGTCCTGACTTTC
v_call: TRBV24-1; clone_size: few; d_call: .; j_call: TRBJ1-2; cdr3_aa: CATSEADNYGYTF; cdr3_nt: TGTGCCACCAGTGAGGCGGACAACTATGGCTACACCTTC
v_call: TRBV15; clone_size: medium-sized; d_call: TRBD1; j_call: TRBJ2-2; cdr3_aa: CATSIQGDTGELFF; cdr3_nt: TGTGCCACCAGCATACAGGGGGACACCGGGGAGCTGTTTTTT
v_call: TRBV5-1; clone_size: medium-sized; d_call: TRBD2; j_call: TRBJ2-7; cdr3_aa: CASSPGLAGSEQYF; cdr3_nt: TGCGCCAGCAGCCCTGGACTAGCGGGGAGCGAGCAGTACTTC
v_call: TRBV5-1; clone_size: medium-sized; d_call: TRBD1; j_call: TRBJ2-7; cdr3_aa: CASSLDSGTVEQYF; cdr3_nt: TGCGCCAGCAGCCTCGACTCCGGGACAGTCGAGCAGTACTTC
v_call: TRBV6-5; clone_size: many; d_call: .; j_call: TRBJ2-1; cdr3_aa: CASSSAGTRGGGYYNEQFF; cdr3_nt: TGTGCCAGCAGTTCTGCCGGGACAAGGGGTGGGGGATACTACAATGAGCAGTTCTTC
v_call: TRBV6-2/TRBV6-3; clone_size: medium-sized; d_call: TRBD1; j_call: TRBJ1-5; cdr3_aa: CASTPPGTGDQPQHF; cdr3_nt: TGTGCCAGCACCCCCCCCGGGACAGGGGATCAGCCCCAGCATTTT
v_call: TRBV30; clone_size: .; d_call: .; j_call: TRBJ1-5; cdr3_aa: CAWSLGANQPQHF; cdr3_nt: TGTGCCTGGAGTCTGGGGGCGAATCAGCCCCAGCATTTT
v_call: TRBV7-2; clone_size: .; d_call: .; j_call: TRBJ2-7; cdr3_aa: CASSLDAYLHEQYF; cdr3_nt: TGTGCCAGCAGCTTAGATGCCTATCTCCACGAGCAGTACTTC
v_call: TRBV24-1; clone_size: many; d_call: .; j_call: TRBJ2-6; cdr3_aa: CATSALPGEGSSGANVLTF; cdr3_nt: TGTGCCACCAGTGCTCTACCAGGGGAGGGGAGCTCTGGGGCCAACGTCCTGACTTTC
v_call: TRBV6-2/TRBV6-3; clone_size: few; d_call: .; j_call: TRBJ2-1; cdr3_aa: CASSYGLALNNEQFF; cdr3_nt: TGTGCCAGCAGTTACGGTCTAGCGTTAAACAATGAGCAGTTCTTC
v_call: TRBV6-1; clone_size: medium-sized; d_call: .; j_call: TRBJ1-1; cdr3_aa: CASTPGGNTEAFF; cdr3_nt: TGTGCCAGCACCCCGGGAGGGAACACTGAAGCTTTCTTT
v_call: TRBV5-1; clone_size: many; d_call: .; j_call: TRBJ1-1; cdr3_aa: CASSLARDTEAFF; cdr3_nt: TGCGCCAGCAGCTTGGCCAGAGACACTGAAGCTTTCTTT
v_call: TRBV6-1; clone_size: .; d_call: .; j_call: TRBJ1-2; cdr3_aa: CASITGTNYGYTF; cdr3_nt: TGTGCTAGCATAACCGGTACTAACTATGGCTACACCTTC
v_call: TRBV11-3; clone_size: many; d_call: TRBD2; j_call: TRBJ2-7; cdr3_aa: CASSRRGREAPEQYF; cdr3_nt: TGTGCCAGCAGCAGAAGAGGACGGGAGGCGCCCGAGCAGTACTTC
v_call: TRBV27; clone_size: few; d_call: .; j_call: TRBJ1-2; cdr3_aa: CASSLSITGPYGYTF; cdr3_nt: TGTGCCAGCAGTTTATCGATAACAGGGCCATATGGCTACACCTTC
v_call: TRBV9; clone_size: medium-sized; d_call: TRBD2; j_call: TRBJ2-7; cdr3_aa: CASNDGTSGSEQYF; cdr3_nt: TGTGCCAGCAACGACGGGACTAGCGGGTCCGAGCAGTACTTC
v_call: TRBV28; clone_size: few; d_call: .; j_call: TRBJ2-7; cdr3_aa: CASSKVYVAHEQYF; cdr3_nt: TGTGCCAGCAGTAAAGTGTATGTAGCCCACGAGCAGTACTTC
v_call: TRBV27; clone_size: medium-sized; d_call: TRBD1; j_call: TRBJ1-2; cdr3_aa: CASSFLRDSRGRYGYTF; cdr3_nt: TGTGCCAGCAGTTTCCTCCGGGACAGTCGGGGAAGATATGGCTACACCTTC
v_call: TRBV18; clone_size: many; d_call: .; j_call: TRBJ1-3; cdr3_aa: CASSPPSKGNTIYF; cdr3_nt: TGTGCCAGCTCACCACCCTCTAAGGGAAACACCATATATTTT
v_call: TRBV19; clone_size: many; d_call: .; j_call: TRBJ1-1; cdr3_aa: CASSRVEVEAFF; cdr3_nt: TGTGCCAGTAGCCGGGTGGAGGTGGAAGCTTTCTTT
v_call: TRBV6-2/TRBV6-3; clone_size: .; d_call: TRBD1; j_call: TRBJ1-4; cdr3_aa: CASSYRDRGNEKLFF; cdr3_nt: TGTGCCAGCAGTTACCGGGACAGGGGAAATGAAAAACTGTTTTTT
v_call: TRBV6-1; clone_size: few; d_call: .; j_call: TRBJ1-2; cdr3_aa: CAAGTILYGYTF; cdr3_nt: TGTGCCGCCGGGACAATTCTGTATGGCTACACCTTC
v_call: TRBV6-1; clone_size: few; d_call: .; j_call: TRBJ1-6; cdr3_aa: CASSLPAGFGSSPLHF; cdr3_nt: TGTGCCAGCAGTCTTCCCGCGGGTTTTGGGAGCTCACCCCTCCACTTT